Listed below are T cell receptor beta chains from one sample, sequenced in a study of cytomegalovirus exposure and HLA in healthy donors. The protocol was immunoSEQ multiplex PCR, while the TCRdb copy is restricted to in-frame clones and leaves out a portion. The profile shows about 150,000 clones, 86% of them singletons. The source material was PBMCs. The source of these receptors is a man younger than 35 in good health and CMV-seropositive. Each CDR3 is given with its conserved first and last residue. A D gene is named only where the DNA matches it firmly. Clone size is given for some rows only: seen once, a few or many times, or a class if the clone is expanded.

>NA|NA|TRBV6-5|TRBJ1-1
TGTGCCAGCAGGCCCGGAGATACTGAAGCTTTCTTT
CASRPGDTEAFF
>NA|NA|TRBV6-5|TRBJ2-6
TGTGCCAGCAGAGCAGCTAGCTCTGGGGCCAACGTCCTGACTTTC
CASRAASSGANVLTF
>few|NA|TRBV11-2|TRBJ2-7
TGTGCCAGCAGCTTAGCCCTTGGACTCTCCTACGAGCAGTACTTC
CASSLALGLSYEQYF
>NA|NA|TRBV7-2|TRBJ1-2
TGTGCCAGCAGCCCCTCGGGGGGCTATGGCTACACCTTC
CASSPSGGYGYTF
>NA|NA|TRBV11-2|TRBJ2-7
TGTGCCAGCAGCTTAGCAGGGACTTCCTACGAGCAGTACTTC
CASSLAGTSYEQYF
>NA|TRBD1|TRBV2|TRBJ2-2
TGTGCCAGCTCTAGGACAGGGGAGGGTACCGGGGAGCTGTTTTTT
CASSRTGEGTGELFF
>NA|TRBD1|TRBV30|TRBJ1-4
TGTGCCTGGAGCACGACAGGGGTAGGGGAAAAACTGTTTTTT
CAWSTTGVGEKLFF
>NA|NA|TRBV11-3|TRBJ1-1
TGTGCCAGCAGCTTCAGGGAAAACACTGAAGCTTTCTTT
CASSFRENTEAFF
>NA|TRBD2|TRBV7-2|TRBJ2-1
TGTGCCAGCAGGGCGCCGGTTGGGGCGGGAGGGTCCAATGAGCAGTTCTTC
CASRAPVGAGGSNEQFF
>NA|NA|TRBV5-5|TRBJ1-1
TGTGCCAGCAGCCGGGAGTCCGCATGGGCTTTCTTT
CASSRESAWAFF
>NA|NA|TRBV5-4|TRBJ1-2
TGTGCCAGCACCCCGACAGGCTCTAACTATGGCTACACCTTC
CASTPTGSNYGYTF
>NA|NA|TRBV19|TRBJ2-2
TGTGCCAGTAGTCCCCCCCGCGACAGAGGGGAGCTGTTTTTT
CASSPPRDRGELFF
>NA|TRBD1|TRBV27|TRBJ1-2
TGTGCCAGCAGCCCCACCGCCAGGGACAGGGGAATTATTCGGTATGGCTACACCTTC
CASSPTARDRGIIRYGYTF
>once|TRBD2|TRBV5-1|TRBJ2-1
TGCGCCAGCAGCTTCCTAGCGGGAGGTCTGTCTCGATACAATGAGCAGTTCTTC
CASSFLAGGLSRYNEQFF
>once|NA|TRBV9|TRBJ2-1
TGTGCCAGCAGCGTAGATGGCCTTCAGGAGCAGTTCTTC
CASSVDGLQEQFF
>NA|NA|TRBV9|TRBJ1-6
TGTGCCAGCAGCGTAGGAGGGTCGGCCAATTCACCCCTCCACTTT
CASSVGGSANSPLHF
>NA|TRBD2|TRBV4-2|TRBJ2-3
TGTGCCAGCAGCCAAGGTCTAGCGGGACGCACAGATACGCAGTATTTT
CASSQGLAGRTDTQYF
>few|NA|TRBV5-1|TRBJ2-7
TGCGCCAGCAGCTGGCCAGGGGACGATGGGGACGAGCAGTACTTC
CASSWPGDDGDEQYF
>NA|NA|TRBV29-1|TRBJ2-5
TGCAGCGTTGCAGACAGGCAAGAGACCCAGTACTTC
CSVADRQETQYF
>few|TRBD1|TRBV18|TRBJ2-7
TGTGCCAGCTCGGGCCGGGACAGGGCCTACGAGCAGTACTTC
CASSGRDRAYEQYF
>NA|NA|TRBV21-1|TRBJ2-7
TGTGCCAGCAGCAAAGCGCGGCCTCCGGCCCACGACGAGCAGTACTTC
CASSKARPPAHDEQYF
>NA|NA|TRBV5-1|TRBJ2-7
TGCGCCAGCAGCTGGACTTTGGGTAGCTCCTACGAGCAGTACTTC
CASSWTLGSSYEQYF
>NA|TRBD1|TRBV19|TRBJ1-5
TGTGCCAGTAGTCCAGGGGACAGTAGCAATCAGCCCCAGCATTTT
CASSPGDSSNQPQHF
>NA|TRBD2|TRBV7-8|TRBJ2-3
TGTGCCAGCAGCACGGGGACTAGCGCCTACACAGATACGCAGTATTTT
CASSTGTSAYTDTQYF
>NA|NA|TRBV6-1|TRBJ2-5
TGTGCCAGCAGCCCGACGGGGAACCAAGAGACCCAGTACTTC
CASSPTGNQETQYF
>few|NA|TRBV6-1|TRBJ2-5
TGTGCCATTGGGGGGAGCAGGGAAGAGACCCAGTACTTC
CAIGGSREETQYF
>NA|NA|TRBV19|TRBJ1-2
TGTGCCAGTAGTATGGGGCAGGGGCCTGGCTACACCTTC
CASSMGQGPGYTF
>NA|NA|TRBV29-1|TRBJ2-1
TGCAGCGTTGAAGTAGGGGATTTAGGCAATGAGCAGTTCTTC
CSVEVGDLGNEQFF
>NA|TRBD2|TRBV4-1|TRBJ2-1
TGCGCCAGCATGGGGATTAGCGGGGGAGTTCATGAGCAGTTCTTC
CASMGISGGVHEQFF
>NA|NA|TRBV27|TRBJ1-2
TGTGCCACCGCCCGGGGGGACGGGGAGTCCTATGGCTACACCTTC
CATARGDGESYGYTF
>NA|TRBD2|TRBV7-9|TRBJ2-5
TGTGCCAGCAGCCCCAGTGTGGGGCCGGCGGGAGGGCAAGAGACCCAGTACTTC
CASSPSVGPAGGQETQYF
>NA|NA|TRBV5-4|TRBJ1-6
TGTGCCAGCAGCTTTAATGGCAGGGATGGGTTAGTAAATTCACCCCTCCACTTT
CASSFNGRDGLVNSPLHF
>NA|TRBD1|TRBV5-1|TRBJ1-3
TGCGCCAGCAGCTTATCCGGGACAGGGCCTGGAAACACCATATATTTT
CASSLSGTGPGNTIYF
>few|TRBD1|TRBV6-5|TRBJ2-7
TGTGCCAGCAGTTACTCCGGGACAGGGGGCGCGGTGCAGTACTTC
CASSYSGTGGAVQYF
>NA|NA|TRBV7-9|TRBJ1-1
TGTGCCAGCAGCTTAGCGCTAACCAGGGAGAACACTGAAGCTTTCTTT
CASSLALTRENTEAFF
>NA|TRBD1|TRBV15|TRBJ1-2
TGTGCCACCAGCAGAGATAAGGGGACAGGGCCCCACACCTTC
CATSRDKGTGPHTF
>NA|NA|TRBV4-1|TRBJ2-3
TGCGCCAGCAGCCCTGCCCGGGGAAGCACAGATACGCAGTATTTT
CASSPARGSTDTQYF
>NA|NA|TRBV4-3|TRBJ1-5
TGCGCCAGCAGCCTACAGGAGAATCAGCCCCAGCATTTT
CASSLQENQPQHF
>NA|TRBD1|TRBV27|TRBJ1-1
TGTGCCAGCAGTACGGACAGGGGGAAATATGAAGTAGCTTTCTTT
CASSTDRGKYEVAFF
>NA|TRBD1|TRBV30|TRBJ2-7
TGTGCCTCTGACAGGGGGACCTACGAGCAGTACTTC
CASDRGTYEQYF
>NA|NA|TRBV6-6|TRBJ2-1
TGTGCCAGCAGTTACACGGGACACCCAAGCCAGTTCTTC
CASSYTGHPSQFF
>NA|TRBD1|TRBV2|TRBJ1-1
TGTGCCAGCAGTGGACAGGGGGCCCGGTACACTGAAGCTTTCTTT
CASSGQGARYTEAFF
>NA|NA|TRBV7-2|TRBJ2-1
TGTGCCAGCAGCCCGGGGAGCCCCTACAATGAGCAGTTCTTC
CASSPGSPYNEQFF
>NA|NA|TRBV7-3|TRBJ2-2
TGTGCCAGCAGCTTAATGTCTTCCACCGGGGAGCTGTTTTTT
CASSLMSSTGELFF
>NA|NA|TRBV2|TRBJ1-4
TGTGCCAGCAGCCAAACAGGGTGGGACGAAAAACTGTTTTTT
CASSQTGWDEKLFF